This entry lists 14 T cell receptor beta chains sequenced from one sample in a study of cytomegalovirus exposure and HLA in healthy donors. PCR primers comprised 60 Vbeta and 13 Jbeta primers. Profiling relied on immunoSEQ multiplex PCR, and the TCRdb table lists in-frame clones only, not all of them. The sample lists some 150,000 clones; about three quarters were seen once. Sequencing input: PBMCs. The receptor set was obtained from a male donor in good health and CMV-seronegative.

The V call is TRBV6-8, the J call TRBJ2-6; 9 bases align to TRBD1. The trim removed 7 bases at V and 2 bases at J, leaving 15 bases unmatched. The CDR3 consists of 19 residues. CDR1 and CDR2 from the germline V gene are MNHGY and SAAAGT. CDR3 sequence: CASTPRRRDRVTGANVLTF. CDR3 nucleotides: TGTGCCAGCACCCCCAGGAGGAGGGACAGGGTGACTGGGGCCAACGTCCTGACTTTC.

The V and J genes are TRBV6-5 and TRBJ2-7, with D perhaps matching TRBD2 (7 bases). CDR1 is MNHEY and CDR2 is SVGAGI in the germline V gene. This CDR3 is built from 14 residues. Trimming stripped 9 bases from V and 3 bases from J, with 18 bases between. In DNA, the CDR3 is TGTGCCAGTCACAGGGCTTCGGGGGGCTACGAGCAGTACTTC. It translates to CASHRASGGYEQYF.

The sample holds one count of this clone. The V call is TRBV7-2, the J call TRBJ2-5; TRBD1 might be the D (5 bases). The end of the DNA aligns better with TRBJ2-7, so the J call may be wrong. The CDR3 runs 14 residues. Germline assignment: CDR1 SGHTA and CDR2 FQGNSA. CDR3 in amino acids: CASSYDSPSREQYF. DNA for the CDR3: TGTGCCAGCAGCTACGACAGCCCCTCTCGCGAGCAGTACTTC.

The chain joins TRBV6-1 to TRBJ2-7, with D tentatively TRBD1 (6 bases). V shed 8 bases and J shed 0 bases, with 17 bases lying between them. The CDR3 has 15 residues. In germline, CDR1 is MNHNS, CDR2 SASEGT. The CDR3 protein is CASERETGTSYEQYF. In DNA form, the CDR3 reads TGTGCCAGCGAAAGGGAGACAGGAACCTCCTACGAGCAGTACTTC.

The chain employs TRBV7-8 and TRBJ2-7; 11 bases map to TRBD1. This CDR3 region has 14 residues. Germline-derived CDR1 and CDR2 are SGHVS and FQNEAQ. With V trimmed by 5 bases and J by 4 bases, 4 bases remained unmatched. The CDR3 sequence is CASSVRDRGYEQYF. The CDR3 DNA follows: TGTGCCAGCAGCGTCCGGGACAGGGGGTACGAGCAGTACTTC.

A remark on this clone: At one boundary the junction diverges from the germline segment, which might be a read error. This sample also contains other DNA sequences that code for the same CDR3. This chain uses TRBV27 with TRBJ2-7; unclear D gene. The CDR3 spans 16 residues. Germline V gives CDR1 MNHEY, CDR2 SMNVEV (reference sequence). CDR3 sequence reads: CASSSSALDAYYEQYF. CDR3 DNA: TGTGCTAGCAGTTCGTCCGCGCTTGATGCCTACTACGAGCAGTACTTC.

The chain joins TRBV7-9 to TRBJ1-1, with 10 positions matching TRBD1. V lost 6 bases to trimming and J lost 10 bases; unmatched junction nucleotides: 5. There are 12 residues in the CDR3. Germline values: CDR1 SEHNR, CDR2 FQNEAQ (reference sequence). The DNA of the CDR3 is TGTGCCAGCAGATGGGACAGGGGCAGAGCTTTCTTT. Residues: CASRWDRGRAFF.

V is TRBV5-5 and J is TRBJ1-2; 7 bases map to TRBD1. J gave up 7 bases and V 0 bases, and 3 bases lay outside the gene matches. This CDR3 has 13 residues. Per germline, CDR1 SGHKS and CDR2 YYEKEE (reference sequence). The CDR3 loop is CASSLAGDSGYTF. CDR3 nucleotide sequence: TGTGCCAGCAGCTTGGCCGGGGACAGTGGCTACACCTTC.

The chain uses TRBV5-4 and TRBJ2-1, with D possibly TRBD2 on 6 matching bases. CDR3 length: 12 amino acids. The germline V gene encodes CDR1 SGHNT and CDR2 YYREEE (reference sequence). V was trimmed by 4 bases and J by 6 bases, leaving 8 bases between them. This CDR3 reads CASSGRSNEQFF. The CDR3 coding sequence is TGTGCCAGCAGCGGGAGGTCCAATGAGCAGTTCTTC.

V gene TRBV7-6 combines with J gene TRBJ1-1; TRBD1 matches at 7 bases. Trimming cost V 4 bases and J 1 base; bases outside gene matches: 6. This CDR3 is 15 amino acids long. Per the germline V gene, CDR1 is SGHVS and CDR2 is FNYEAQ. This CDR3 is CASSSLGTANTEAFF. The CDR3 DNA sequence: TGTGCCAGCAGCTCCCTCGGGACAGCGAACACTGAAGCTTTCTTT.

Notes on this clone: One end of the junction is discordant with germline, which a read error may explain. The chain has TRBV13 and TRBJ2-3, with 9 nucleotides matching TRBD1. Per germline, CDR1 PRHDT and CDR2 FYEKMQ (reference sequence). The CDR3 is 15 residues long. The CDR3 DNA reads as TGTGCCAGCAACTTACCAGGACAGGGGATAAATACGCAGTATTTT. Its translation is CASNLPGQGINTQYF.

In the case of this clone: In the same sample, other DNA sequences code for this CDR3. This chain uses TRBV4-3 with TRBJ2-5; the D gene is possibly TRBD2 (5 bases). This CDR3 comprises 14 residues. Trimming stripped 3 bases from V and 4 bases from J, with 12 bases between. Germline-derived CDR1 and CDR2 are LGHNA and YSLEER. The CDR3 coding sequence is TGCGCCAGCAGCCAGACTACGGTTGGAGAGACCCAGTACTTC. Protein: CASSQTTVGETQYF.

Turning to this clone: A far more abundant clone sits one base away, making this likely a read error. This sample also contains other DNA sequences that code for the same CDR3. The chain uses TRBV6-1 and TRBJ1-1; weak D call: TRBD1 (5 bases). V gave up 3 bases and J gave up 1 base, with 6 bases separating them. This CDR3 comprises 13 residues. Germline assignment: CDR1 MNHNS and CDR2 SASEGT. The chain's CDR3 is CASSETENTEAFF. The DNA for the CDR3 is TGTGCCAGCAGTGAGACAGAGAACACTGAAGCTTTCTTT.

This rearrangement joins TRBV7-3 to TRBJ2-2, with 14 positions matching TRBD2. The CDR3 totals 16 residues. The germline V gene has CDR1 SGHTA and CDR2 FQGTGA. V lost 3 bases, J lost 5 bases, and 2 bases stayed unmatched. In DNA, the CDR3 is TGTGCCAGCAGCTTGGGACTAGCGGGAGAAACCGGGGAGCTGTTTTTT. It encodes CASSLGLAGETGELFF.